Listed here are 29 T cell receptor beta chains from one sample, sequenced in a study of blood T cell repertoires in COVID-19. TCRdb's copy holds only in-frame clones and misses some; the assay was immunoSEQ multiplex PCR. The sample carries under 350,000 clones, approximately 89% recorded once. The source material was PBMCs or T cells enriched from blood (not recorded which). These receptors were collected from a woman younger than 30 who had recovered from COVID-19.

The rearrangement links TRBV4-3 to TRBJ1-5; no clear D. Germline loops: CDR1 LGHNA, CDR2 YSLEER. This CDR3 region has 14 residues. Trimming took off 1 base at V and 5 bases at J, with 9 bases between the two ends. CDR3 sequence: CASSQVLGYQPQHF. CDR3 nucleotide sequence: TGCGCCAGCAGCCAAGTCCTCGGTTATCAGCCCCAGCATTTT.

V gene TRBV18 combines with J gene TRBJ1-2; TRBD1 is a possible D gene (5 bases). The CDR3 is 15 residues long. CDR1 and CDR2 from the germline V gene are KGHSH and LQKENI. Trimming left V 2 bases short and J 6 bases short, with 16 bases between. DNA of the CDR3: TGTGCCAGCTCACCAGGGTCTGGCAGGGTCGATGGCTACACCTTC. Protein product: CASSPGSGRVDGYTF. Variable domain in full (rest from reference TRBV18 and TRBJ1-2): NAGVMQNPRHLVRRRGQEARLRCSPMKGHSHVYWYRQLPEEGLKFMVYLQKENIIDESGMPKERFSAEFPKEGPSILRIQQVVRGDSAAYFCASSPGSGRVDGYTFGSGTRLTVV.

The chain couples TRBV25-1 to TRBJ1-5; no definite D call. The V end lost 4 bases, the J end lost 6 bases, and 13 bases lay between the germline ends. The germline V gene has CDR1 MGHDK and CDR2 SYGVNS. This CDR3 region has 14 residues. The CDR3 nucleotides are TGTGCCAGCAGTGGGCGACATGTTACTCAGCCCCAGCATTTT. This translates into CASSGRHVTQPQHF.

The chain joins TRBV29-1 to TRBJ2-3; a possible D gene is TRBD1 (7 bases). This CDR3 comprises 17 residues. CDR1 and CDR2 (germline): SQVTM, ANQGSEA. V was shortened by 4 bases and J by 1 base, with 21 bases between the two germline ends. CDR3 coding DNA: TGCAGCGTTGTTTTCTTCGCGGGCAGGGGGGGCACAGATACGCAGTATTTT. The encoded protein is CSVVFFAGRGGTDTQYF.

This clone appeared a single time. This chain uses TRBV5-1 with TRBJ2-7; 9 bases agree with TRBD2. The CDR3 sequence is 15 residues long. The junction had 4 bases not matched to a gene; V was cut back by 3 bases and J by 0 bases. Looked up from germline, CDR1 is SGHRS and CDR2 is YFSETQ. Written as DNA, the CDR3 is TGCGCCAGCAGCTCCGGACTAGCGCGCTCCTACGAGCAGTACTTC. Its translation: CASSSGLARSYEQYF.

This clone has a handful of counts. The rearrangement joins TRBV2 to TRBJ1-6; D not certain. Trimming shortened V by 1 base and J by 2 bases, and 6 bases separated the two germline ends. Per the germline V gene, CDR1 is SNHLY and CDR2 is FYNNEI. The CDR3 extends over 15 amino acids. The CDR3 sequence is CASSEDGPYNSPLHF. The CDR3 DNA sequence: TGTGCCAGCAGTGAAGACGGTCCCTATAATTCACCCCTCCACTTT.

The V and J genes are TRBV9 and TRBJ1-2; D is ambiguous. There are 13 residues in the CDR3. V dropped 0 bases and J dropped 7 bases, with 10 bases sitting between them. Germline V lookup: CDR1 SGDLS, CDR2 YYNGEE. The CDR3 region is CASSVAAGSGYTF. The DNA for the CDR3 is TGTGCCAGCAGCGTAGCTGCAGGATCTGGCTACACCTTC.

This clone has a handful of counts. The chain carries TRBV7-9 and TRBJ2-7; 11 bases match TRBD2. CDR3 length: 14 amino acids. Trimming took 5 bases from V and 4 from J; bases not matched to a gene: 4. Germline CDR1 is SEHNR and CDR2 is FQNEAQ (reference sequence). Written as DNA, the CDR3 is TGTGCCAGCAGCATTAGCGGGAGGGAGTACGAGCAGTACTTC. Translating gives CASSISGREYEQYF. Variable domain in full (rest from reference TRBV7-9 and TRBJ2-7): DTGVSQNPRHKITKRGQNVTFRCDPISEHNRLYWYRQTLGQGPEFLTYFQNEAQLEKSRLLSDRFSAERPKGSFSTLEIQRTEQGDSAMYLCASSISGREYEQYFGPGTRLTVT.

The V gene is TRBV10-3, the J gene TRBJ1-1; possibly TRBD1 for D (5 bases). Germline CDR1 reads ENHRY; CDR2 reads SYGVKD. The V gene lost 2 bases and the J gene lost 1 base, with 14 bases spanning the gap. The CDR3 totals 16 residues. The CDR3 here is CAISEPSETANTEAFF. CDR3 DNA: TGTGCCATCAGTGAGCCCTCCGAGACAGCGAACACTGAAGCTTTCTTT.

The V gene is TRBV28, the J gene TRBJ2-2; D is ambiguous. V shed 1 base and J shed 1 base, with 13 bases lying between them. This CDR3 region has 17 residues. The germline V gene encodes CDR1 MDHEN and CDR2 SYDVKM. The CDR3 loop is CASSLYRLAVNTGELFF. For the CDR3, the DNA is TGTGCCAGCAGTTTATACCGGCTTGCGGTGAACACCGGGGAGCTGTTTTTT.

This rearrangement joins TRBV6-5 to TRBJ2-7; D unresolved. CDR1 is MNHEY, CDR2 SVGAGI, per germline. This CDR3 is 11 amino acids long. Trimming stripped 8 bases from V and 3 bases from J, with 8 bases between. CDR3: CASGLVYEQYF. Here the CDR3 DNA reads TGTGCCAGCGGCCTAGTCTACGAGCAGTACTTC.

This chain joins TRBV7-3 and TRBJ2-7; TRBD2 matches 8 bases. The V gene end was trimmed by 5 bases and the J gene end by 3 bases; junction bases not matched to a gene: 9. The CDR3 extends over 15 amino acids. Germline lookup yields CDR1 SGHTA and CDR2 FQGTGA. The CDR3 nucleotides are TGTGCCAGCAGCCACCGAGCGGGAGAAATCTACGAGCAGTACTTC. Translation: CASSHRAGEIYEQYF.

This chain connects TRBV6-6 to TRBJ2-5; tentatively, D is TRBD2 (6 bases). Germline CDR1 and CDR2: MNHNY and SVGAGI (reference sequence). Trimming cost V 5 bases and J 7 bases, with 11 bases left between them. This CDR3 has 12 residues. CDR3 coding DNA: TGTGCCAGCAGTCCAATCGGGGGGACCCAGTACTTC. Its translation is CASSPIGGTQYF.

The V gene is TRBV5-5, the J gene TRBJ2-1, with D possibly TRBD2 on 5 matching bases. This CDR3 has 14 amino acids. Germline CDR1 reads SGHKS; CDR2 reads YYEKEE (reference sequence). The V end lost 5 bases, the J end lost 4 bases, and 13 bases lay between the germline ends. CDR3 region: CASRVAGSYNEQFF. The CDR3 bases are TGTGCCAGCAGGGTGGCGGGCTCGTACAATGAGCAGTTCTTC.

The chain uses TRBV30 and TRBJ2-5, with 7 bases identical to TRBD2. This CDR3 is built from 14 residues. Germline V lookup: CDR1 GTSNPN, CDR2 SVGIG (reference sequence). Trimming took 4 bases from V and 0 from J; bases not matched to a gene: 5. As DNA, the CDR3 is TGTGCCTGGAATCTAGCGGTACACCAAGAGACCCAGTACTTC. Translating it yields CAWNLAVHQETQYF. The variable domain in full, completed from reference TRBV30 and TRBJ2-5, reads SQTIHQWPATLVQPVGSPLSLECTVEGTSNPNLYWYRQAAGRGLQLLFYSVGIGQISSEVPQNLSASRPQDRQFILSSKKLLLSDSGFYLCAWNLAVHQETQYFGPGTRLLVL.

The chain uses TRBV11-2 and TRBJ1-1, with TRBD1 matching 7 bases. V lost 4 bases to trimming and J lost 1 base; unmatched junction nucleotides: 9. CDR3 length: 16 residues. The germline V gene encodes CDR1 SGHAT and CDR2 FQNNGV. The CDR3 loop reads CASSSPRQGRNTEAFF. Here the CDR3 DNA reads TGTGCCAGCAGCTCGCCTAGACAGGGCCGGAACACTGAAGCTTTCTTT.

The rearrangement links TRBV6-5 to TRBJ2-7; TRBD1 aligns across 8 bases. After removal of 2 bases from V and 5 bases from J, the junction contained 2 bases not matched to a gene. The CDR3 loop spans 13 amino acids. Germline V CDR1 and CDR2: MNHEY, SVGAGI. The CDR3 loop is CASSYQGANEQYF. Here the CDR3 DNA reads TGTGCCAGCAGTTACCAGGGGGCGAACGAGCAGTACTTC.

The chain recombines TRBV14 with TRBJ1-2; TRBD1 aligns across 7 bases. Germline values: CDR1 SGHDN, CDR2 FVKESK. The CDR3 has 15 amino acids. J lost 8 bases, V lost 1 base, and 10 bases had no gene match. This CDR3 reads CASSQGTGEVEGYTF. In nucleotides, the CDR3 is TGTGCCAGCAGCCAAGGCACAGGGGAGGTTGAAGGCTACACCTTC.

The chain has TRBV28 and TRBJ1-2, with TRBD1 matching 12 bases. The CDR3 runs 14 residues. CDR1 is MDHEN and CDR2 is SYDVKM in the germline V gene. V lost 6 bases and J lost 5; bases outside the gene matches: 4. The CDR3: CASRTGQGAYGYTF. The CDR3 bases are TGTGCCAGCAGAACGGGACAGGGGGCTTATGGCTACACCTTC.

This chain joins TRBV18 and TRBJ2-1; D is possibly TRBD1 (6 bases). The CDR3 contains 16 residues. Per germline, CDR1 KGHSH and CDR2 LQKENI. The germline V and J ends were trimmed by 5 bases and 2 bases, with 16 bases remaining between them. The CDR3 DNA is TGTGCCAGCTCAGTACAGGGCATTGGGACCTACAATGAGCAGTTCTTC. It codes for CASSVQGIGTYNEQFF.

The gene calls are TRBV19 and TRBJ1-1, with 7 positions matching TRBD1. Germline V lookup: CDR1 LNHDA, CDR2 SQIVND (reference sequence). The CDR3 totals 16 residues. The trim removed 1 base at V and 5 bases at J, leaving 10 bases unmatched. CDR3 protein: CASSIGGQRGLTEAFF. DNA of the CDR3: TGTGCCAGTAGTATAGGGGGACAGAGGGGATTGACTGAAGCTTTCTTT.

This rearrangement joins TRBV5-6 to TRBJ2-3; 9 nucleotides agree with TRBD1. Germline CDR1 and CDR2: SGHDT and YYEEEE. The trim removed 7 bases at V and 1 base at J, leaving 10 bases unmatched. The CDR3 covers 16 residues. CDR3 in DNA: TGTGCCAGCCAAAAAACCGGGACAGGGCGCACAGATACGCAGTATTTT. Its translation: CASQKTGTGRTDTQYF.

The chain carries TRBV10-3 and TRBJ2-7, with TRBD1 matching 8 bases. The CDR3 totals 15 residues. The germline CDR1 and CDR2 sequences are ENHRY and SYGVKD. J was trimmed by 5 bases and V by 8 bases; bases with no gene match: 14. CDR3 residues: CAIGVLTGTGNEQYF. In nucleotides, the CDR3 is TGTGCCATCGGGGTATTAACCGGGACAGGAAACGAGCAGTACTTC.

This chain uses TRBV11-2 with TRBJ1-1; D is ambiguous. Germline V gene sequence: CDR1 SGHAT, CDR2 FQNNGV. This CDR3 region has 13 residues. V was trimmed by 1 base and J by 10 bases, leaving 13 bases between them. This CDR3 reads CASSLVLFSGAFF. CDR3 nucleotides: TGTGCCAGCAGCTTAGTACTCTTCTCGGGAGCTTTCTTT.

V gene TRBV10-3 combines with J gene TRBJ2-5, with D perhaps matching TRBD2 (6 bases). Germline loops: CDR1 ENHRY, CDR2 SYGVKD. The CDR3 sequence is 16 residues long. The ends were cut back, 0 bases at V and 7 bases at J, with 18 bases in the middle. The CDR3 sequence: CAISESGRSPGGTQYF. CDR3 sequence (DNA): TGTGCCATCAGTGAGTCGGGCAGGTCACCCGGGGGGACCCAGTACTTC.

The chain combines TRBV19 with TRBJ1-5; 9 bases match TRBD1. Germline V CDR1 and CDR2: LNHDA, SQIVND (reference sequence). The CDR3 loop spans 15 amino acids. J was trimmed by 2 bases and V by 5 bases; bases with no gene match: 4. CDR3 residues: CASSEQGAGNQPQHF. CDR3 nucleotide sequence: TGTGCCAGTAGTGAACAGGGGGCAGGCAATCAGCCCCAGCATTTT.

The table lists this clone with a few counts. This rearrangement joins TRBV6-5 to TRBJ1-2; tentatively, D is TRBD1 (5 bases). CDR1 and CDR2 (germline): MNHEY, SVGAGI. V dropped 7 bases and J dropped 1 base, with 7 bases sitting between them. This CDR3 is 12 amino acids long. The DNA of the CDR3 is TGTGCCAGCAAAGGGGATAACTATGGCTACACCTTC. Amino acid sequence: CASKGDNYGYTF.

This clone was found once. In DNA form, the CDR3 reads TGCGCCAGCAGCTCGACAGACAGCTCCTATAATTCACCCCTCCACTTT. It specifies CASSSTDSSYNSPLHF. V usage is TRBV5-1 and J usage is TRBJ1-6; D might be TRBD1 (5 bases). The CDR3 sequence is 16 residues long. Germline V gene data show CDR1 as SGHRS and CDR2 as YFSETQ. V was cut by 3 bases and J by 0 bases, with 10 bases left in between.

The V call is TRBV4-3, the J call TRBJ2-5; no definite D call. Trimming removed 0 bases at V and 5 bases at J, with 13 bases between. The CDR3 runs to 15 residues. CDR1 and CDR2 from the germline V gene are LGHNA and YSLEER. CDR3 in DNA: TGCGCCAGCAGCCAAGATTTCGGTCAGGCCGAGACCCAGTACTTC. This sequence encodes CASSQDFGQAETQYF.